This is a list of T cell receptor beta chains from one sample in a study of blood T cells in healthy people across ages. TCRdb called the 5' RACE reads again in MiXCR, with one record for every CDR3 protein. The sample records over a million distinct CDR3 sequences, approximately 60% being singletons. Sequencing was performed on blood. Receptor source: a man between 18 and 35 years old in good health. CDR3s include the opening cysteine and the closing phenylalanine or tryptophan. Fields, in order: J gene, V gene, D gene, clone size, CDR3 DNA, CDR3 protein. A D gene is named only where the DNA matches it firmly. Clone size is not always given. Where it is, it says once, few, many or a class for expanded clones.

TRBJ2-2 TRBV24-1 TRBD1 few TGTGCCACCAGTGATTTTCGGGGACAGGGGGCTAACACCGGGGAGCTGTTTTTT CATSDFRGQGANTGELFF
TRBJ2-5 TRBV4-2 TRBD1 NA TGTGCCAGCAGCCAAGATCTCCCCGGGACAGGAGGGGAGACCCAGTACTTC CASSQDLPGTGGETQYF
TRBJ2-5 TRBV10-3 TRBD2 NA TGTGCCATCAGTGAGAATACCGGGACTAGCGTCGAGGAGACCCAGTACTTC CAISENTGTSVEETQYF
TRBJ2-4 TRBV29-1 NA few TGCAGCGTTCAGGGACAGTCCCCGGGGGACATTCAGTACTTC CSVQGQSPGDIQYF
TRBJ1-4 TRBV4-3 NA NA TGCGCCAGCAGCCAATCACAGCAATTAGAAAAACTGTTTTTT CASSQSQQLEKLFF
TRBJ2-3 TRBV7-2 NA NA TGTGCCAGCAGCGTTAGGGGGGTGTCCACAGATACGCAGTATTTT CASSVRGVSTDTQYF
TRBJ1-5 TRBV28 NA few TGTGCCAGCAGTTTTGGGATCAATCAGCCCCAGCATTTT CASSFGINQPQHF
TRBJ1-5 TRBV28 NA NA TGTGCCAGCAGTTTAAGGGGGGCTGGCAATCAGCCCCAGCATTTT CASSLRGAGNQPQHF
TRBJ1-1 TRBV3-1 NA few TGTGCCAGCAGCCAAGTGGGCAGGGCGACCACTGAAGCTTTCTTT CASSQVGRATTEAFF
TRBJ2-7 TRBV10-3 NA NA TGTGCCATCGGCTACCCGGGCGAGCAGTACTTC CAIGYPGEQYF
TRBJ2-1 TRBV7-9 NA few TGTGCCAGCAGCTTAGAGGATGAGCAGTTCTTC CASSLEDEQFF
TRBJ1-5 TRBV7-9 TRBD1 few TGTGCCAGCAGCGGACAGGAAAATCAGCCCCAGCATTTT CASSGQENQPQHF
TRBJ2-7 TRBV6-1 NA NA TGTGCCAGCACCGGACGGGGGGCAGGCGAGCAGTACTTC CASTGRGAGEQYF
TRBJ2-1 TRBV7-2 NA NA TGTGCCAGCAGTTTTCAGGGTGGGGGCTCCTACAATGAGCAGTTCTTC CASSFQGGGSYNEQFF
TRBJ2-5 TRBV7-9 TRBD1 once TGTGCCAGCAGCTGGGGACAGGGGCAAGAGACCCGGTACTTC CASSWGQGQETRYF
TRBJ1-1 TRBV7-9 NA NA TGTGCCAGCAGCTTTACTTCCCAGTGGTTCACTGAAGCTTTCTTT CASSFTSQWFTEAFF
TRBJ2-5 TRBV5-1 NA NA TGCGCCAGCAGCTACTGGGGGCCCCAAGAGACCCAGTACTTC CASSYWGPQETQYF
TRBJ2-1 TRBV27 NA NA TGTGCCAGCAGTTTACCCCTCTCCCATTACAATGAGCAGTTCTTC CASSLPLSHYNEQFF
TRBJ1-6 TRBV25-1 NA NA TGTGCCAGCAGTGAACATTTGGACTCCTCACCCCTCCACTTT CASSEHLDSSPLHF
TRBJ2-2 TRBV28 TRBD2 NA TGTGCCAGCAGGGTAGCGGGGAGGAACACCGGGGAGCTGTTTTTT CASRVAGRNTGELFF
TRBJ1-2 TRBV6-2/TRBV6-3 NA NA TGTGCCAGCAGGCTACGACAGGACGTCTCGGGCTACACCTTC CASRLRQDVSGYTF
TRBJ2-7 TRBV4-3 NA NA TGCGCCAGCAGCCAAGAGTGGGCACGCTCCTACGAGCAGTACTTC CASSQEWARSYEQYF
TRBJ2-1 TRBV27 TRBD1 NA TGTGCGAGAAAGAGGGACAGGGACTTCCATACGGATGAGCAGTTCTTC CARKRDRDFHTDEQFF
TRBJ1-4 TRBV4-3 NA NA TGCGCCAGCAGCCAAGAGGAGGGGTTGGCTGAAAAACTGTTTTTT CASSQEEGLAEKLFF
TRBJ2-3 TRBV4-2 NA few TGTGCCAGCAGCCAAGGGGCCCAGACAGATACGCAGTATTTT CASSQGAQTDTQYF
TRBJ1-1 TRBV6-5 NA NA TGTGCCAGCAGTAGAATGCCCCGGACAGCCAACACTGAAGCTTTCTTT CASSRMPRTANTEAFF
TRBJ2-4 TRBV27 NA NA TGTGCCAGCAGTTCCTACAGGAGTTTAGGGGAGCAGTACTTC CASSSYRSLGEQYF
TRBJ2-7 TRBV20-1 NA few TGCAGTGCTATTGTATTGGCCAACTACGAGCAGTACTTC CSAIVLANYEQYF
TRBJ1-1 TRBV6-5 NA few TGTGCCAGCAGTTACTCTTGGGGGGCTGAAGCTTTCTTT CASSYSWGAEAFF
TRBJ1-6 TRBV7-2 NA NA TGTGCCAGCAGCTCTCGGTCTTTACCCCTCCACTTT CASSSRSLPLHF
TRBJ1-4 TRBV4-1 NA NA TGCGCCAGCAGCCCCGTGGGGATGGACCAAGCAACTAATGAAAAACTGTTTTTT CASSPVGMDQATNEKLFF
TRBJ2-1 TRBV12-3/TRBV12-4 NA NA TGCGCCAGCAGTGGTCGTGAGGGTGCCTACAATGAGCAGTTCTTC CASSGREGAYNEQFF
TRBJ2-7 TRBV5-1 TRBD1 few TGCGCCAGCAGCCATGGGACAGGAGCCTACGAGCAGTACTTC CASSHGTGAYEQYF
TRBJ1-3 TRBV3-1 NA NA TGTGCCAGCAGCCAAGGATTACCTTTGGTAAACACCATATATTTT CASSQGLPLVNTIYF
TRBJ1-2 TRBV2 NA NA TGTGCCAGCGAAAGAGGACCCGCCATCTATGGCTACACCTTC CASERGPAIYGYTF
TRBJ2-3 TRBV28 NA NA TGTGCCAGCAGTTTATACGTCATAGATACGCAGTATTTT CASSLYVIDTQYF
TRBJ2-7 TRBV2 TRBD2 NA TGTGCCAGCAGCCGGACTAGCGGGAGAAACGAGCAGTACTTC CASSRTSGRNEQYF
TRBJ2-1 TRBV6-5 TRBD2 NA TGTGCCAGCCGAGCGGGAGAAGGCAATGAGCAGTTCTTC CASRAGEGNEQFF
TRBJ2-5 TRBV20-1 NA NA TGCAGTGCTAGAGGTCAGCTAGGGGAGACCCAGTACTTC CSARGQLGETQYF
TRBJ2-5 TRBV4-1 NA once TGCGCCAGCAGCCAAGATAGGCGACTAGGGGGCGAGACCCAGTACTTC CASSQDRRLGGETQYF
TRBJ1-5 TRBV20-1 NA NA TGCAGTGCTAGACAACCAATAAGCAATCAGCCCCAGCATTTT CSARQPISNQPQHF
TRBJ1-1 TRBV7-9 NA NA TGTTCCAGCAGCTTATCCCCTATCGGGGCAGAAAGAAAGGGGACTGAAGCTTTCTTT CSSSLSPIGAERKGTEAFF
TRBJ1-2 TRBV3-1 NA few TGTGCCAGCAGCCAAGGGGGCGGAAGCTATGGCTACACCTTC CASSQGGGSYGYTF
TRBJ2-1 TRBV20-1 NA NA TGCCGTGCCCGTCGGGCGGAGTATGACTACAATGAGCAGTTCTTC CRARRAEYDYNEQFF
TRBJ2-1 TRBV7-9 NA NA TGTGCCAGCCGCGTACAGGGCAATGAGCAGTTCTTC CASRVQGNEQFF
TRBJ2-1 TRBV7-9 TRBD1 NA TGTGCCAGCAGGCCTCGGGACAGGGAATTCAATGAGCAGTTCTTC CASRPRDREFNEQFF
TRBJ1-1 TRBV7-8 NA few TGTGCCAGCAGCTTTGAGCCGACAGTGAACACTGAAGCTTTCTTT CASSFEPTVNTEAFF
TRBJ2-2 TRBV7-8 NA NA TGTGCCAGCAGCTTCCCCTCCCGGAAGGCGTCGAGCCCCGGGGAGCTGTTTTTT CASSFPSRKASSPGELFF
TRBJ1-4 TRBV20-1 NA NA TGCAGTGCTAGTGGGGGACTTTCCCACTATCCTGAAAAACTGTTTTTT CSASGGLSHYPEKLFF
TRBJ1-2 TRBV25-1 NA once TGTGCCAGTCGCACCAACCGTGGTGGGGCGCTTGACTATGGCTACACCTTC CASRTNRGGALDYGYTF
TRBJ2-3 TRBV9 NA few TGTGCCAGCAGCGTAGTTAGGACCACAGATACGCAGTATTTT CASSVVRTTDTQYF
TRBJ2-5 TRBV3-1 TRBD2 NA TGTGCCAGCAGCCAAGGTGGGACTACCAGACCGTATACAGCAATACCTGATCAAGAGACCCAGTACTTC CASSQGGTTRPYTAIPDQETQYF
TRBJ2-1 TRBV28 TRBD2 NA TGTGCCAGCAGTTGGAGTAGCGGGAGGGCCTACAATGAGCAGTTCTTC CASSWSSGRAYNEQFF